This T cell receptor (beta chain) comes out of a study of T cells in Graves' hyperthyroidism and ophthalmopathy. Across the study: Peripheral blood was acquired at first diagnosis, ahead of any therapy whatsoever.

Study conclusions and caveats: It was a median about 6.5 months before onset that the model predicted ophthalmopathy.

This clonotype was detected ten times or more. Antigen unknown. No progression to ophthalmopathy during 18 months of follow-up defined stable disease. Exclusion followed for patients with uncontrolled infection, other autoimmune disease, pregnancy or lactation. Amplification targeted TCR beta CDR3 regions from RNA transcripts. Using the HTBI primer set, a first-round RT-PCR was run on the TCR CDR3. TCRdb re-derived calls from the multiplex PCR reads in MiXCR, one entry per CDR3 protein. The sample consists of about 400,000 distinct CDR3 sequences, roughly an eighth of them appearing once. Sequencing used blood. The clonotype comes from a woman aged 18-35 years with Graves' hyperthyroidism.

The CDR3 protein is CSARDVGLAGGGTGELFF. DNA of the CDR3: TGCAGTGCTAGAGATGTTGGACTAGCGGGAGGAGGGACCGGGGAGCTGTTTTTT. The chain combines TRBV20-1 with TRBJ2-2; 14 bases agree with TRBD2. V trimming: 0 bases; J trimming: 5 bases; junction bases outside the gene matches: 8. Per germline, CDR1 DFQATT and CDR2 SNEGSKA (reference sequence). The CDR3 runs 18 residues.